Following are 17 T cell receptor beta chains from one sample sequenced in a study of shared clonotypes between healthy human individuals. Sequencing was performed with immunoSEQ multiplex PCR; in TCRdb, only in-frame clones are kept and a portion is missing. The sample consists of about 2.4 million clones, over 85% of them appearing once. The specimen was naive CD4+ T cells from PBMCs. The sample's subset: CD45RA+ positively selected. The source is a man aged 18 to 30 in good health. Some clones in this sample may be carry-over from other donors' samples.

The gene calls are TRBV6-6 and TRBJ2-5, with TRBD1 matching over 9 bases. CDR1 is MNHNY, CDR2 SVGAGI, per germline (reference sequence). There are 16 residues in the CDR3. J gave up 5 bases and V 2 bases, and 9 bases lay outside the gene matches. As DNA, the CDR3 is TGTGCCAGCAGTTACACCCGGGACAGGGTCGACGAGACCCAGTACTTC. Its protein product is CASSYTRDRVDETQYF.

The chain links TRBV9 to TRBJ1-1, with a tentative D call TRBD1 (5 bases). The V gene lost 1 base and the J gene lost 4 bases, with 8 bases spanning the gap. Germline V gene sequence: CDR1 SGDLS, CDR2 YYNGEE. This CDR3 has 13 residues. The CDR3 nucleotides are TGTGCCAGCAGCGTACAGGGATCCACTGAAGCTTTCTTT. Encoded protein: CASSVQGSTEAFF.

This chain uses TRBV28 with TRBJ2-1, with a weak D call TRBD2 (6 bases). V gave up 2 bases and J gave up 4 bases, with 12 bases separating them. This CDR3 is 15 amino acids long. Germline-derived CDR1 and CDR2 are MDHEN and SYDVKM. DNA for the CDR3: TGTGCCAGCAGTTTAGTGATAGCGGCGTACAATGAGCAGTTCTTC. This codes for CASSLVIAAYNEQFF.

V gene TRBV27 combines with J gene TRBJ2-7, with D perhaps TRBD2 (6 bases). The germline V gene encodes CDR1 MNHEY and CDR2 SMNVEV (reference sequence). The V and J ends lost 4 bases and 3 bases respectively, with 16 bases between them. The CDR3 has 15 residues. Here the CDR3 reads CASSYLWARDYEQYF. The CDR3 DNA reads TGTGCCAGCAGTTACCTATGGGCGCGGGACTACGAGCAGTACTTC.

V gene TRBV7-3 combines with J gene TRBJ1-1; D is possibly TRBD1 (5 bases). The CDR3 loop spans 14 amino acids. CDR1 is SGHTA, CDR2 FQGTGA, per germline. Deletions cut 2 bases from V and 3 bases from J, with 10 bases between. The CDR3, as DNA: TGTGCCAGCAGCTTAGGGGCCAGGGACACTGAAGCTTTCTTT. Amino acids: CASSLGARDTEAFF. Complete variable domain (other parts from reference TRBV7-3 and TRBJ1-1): GAGVSQTPSNKVTEKGKYVELRCDPISGHTALYWYRQSLGQGPEFLIYFQGTGAADDSGLPNDRFFAVRPEGSVSTLKIQRTERGDSAVYLCASSLGARDTEAFFGQGTRLTVV.

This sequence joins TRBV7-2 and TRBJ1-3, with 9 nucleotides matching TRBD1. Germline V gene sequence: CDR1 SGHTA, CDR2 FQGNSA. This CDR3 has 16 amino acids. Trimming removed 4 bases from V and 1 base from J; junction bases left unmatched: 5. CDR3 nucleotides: TGTGCCAGCAGCTCGACGACAGGGGGTTCTGGAAACACCATATATTTT. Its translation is CASSSTTGGSGNTIYF. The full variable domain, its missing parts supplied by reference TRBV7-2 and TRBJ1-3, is GAGVSQSPSNKVTEKGKDVELRCDPISGHTALYWYRQSLGQGLEFLIYFQGNSAPDKSGLPSDRFSAERTGGSVSTLTIQRTQQEDSAVYLCASSSTTGGSGNTIYFGEGSWLTVV.

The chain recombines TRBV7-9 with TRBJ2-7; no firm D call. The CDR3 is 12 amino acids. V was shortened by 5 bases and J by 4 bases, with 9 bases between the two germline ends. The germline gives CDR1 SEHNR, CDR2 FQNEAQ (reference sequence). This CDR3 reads CASSPVVYEQYF. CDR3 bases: TGTGCCAGCAGCCCGGTTGTGTACGAGCAGTACTTC.

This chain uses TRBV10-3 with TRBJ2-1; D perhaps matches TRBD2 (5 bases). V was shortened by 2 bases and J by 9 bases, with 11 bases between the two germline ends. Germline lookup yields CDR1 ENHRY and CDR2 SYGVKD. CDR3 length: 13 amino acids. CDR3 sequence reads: CAISETGGGEQFF. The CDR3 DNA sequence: TGTGCCATCAGTGAGACGGGCGGAGGTGAGCAGTTCTTC.

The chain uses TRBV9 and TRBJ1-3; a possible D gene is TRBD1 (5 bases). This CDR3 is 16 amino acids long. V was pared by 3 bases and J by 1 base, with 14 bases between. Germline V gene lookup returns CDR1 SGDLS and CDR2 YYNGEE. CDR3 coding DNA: TGTGCCAGCAGCGCCGGGCGGGGCGGGTCTGGAAACACCATATATTTT. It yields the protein CASSAGRGGSGNTIYF.

The CDR3 DNA reads as TGTGCCAGCAGGATCACAGGCTCCCGTAATGAAAAACTGTTTTTT. Its translation: CASRITGSRNEKLFF. The V gene is TRBV2, the J gene TRBJ1-4, with D maybe TRBD1 (5 bases). From germline, CDR1 is SNHLY and CDR2 FYNNEI. The length of the CDR3 is 15 residues. V lost 6 bases to trimming and J lost 4 bases, with 15 bases between them.

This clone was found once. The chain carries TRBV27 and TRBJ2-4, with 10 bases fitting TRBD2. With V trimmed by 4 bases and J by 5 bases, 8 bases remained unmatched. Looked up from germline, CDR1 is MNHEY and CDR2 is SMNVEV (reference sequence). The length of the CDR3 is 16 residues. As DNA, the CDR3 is TGTGCCAGCAGTTCTCGCTTAGCGGGAGGCCAAAACATTCAGTACTTC. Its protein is CASSSRLAGGQNIQYF.

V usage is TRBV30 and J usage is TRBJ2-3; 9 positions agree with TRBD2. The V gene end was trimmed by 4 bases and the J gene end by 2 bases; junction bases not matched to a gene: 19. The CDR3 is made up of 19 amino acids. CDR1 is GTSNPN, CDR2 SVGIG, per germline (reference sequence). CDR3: CAWIAKRSGSRGFTDTQYF. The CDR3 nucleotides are TGTGCCTGGATCGCGAAACGTAGCGGGAGTCGAGGATTCACAGATACGCAGTATTTT.

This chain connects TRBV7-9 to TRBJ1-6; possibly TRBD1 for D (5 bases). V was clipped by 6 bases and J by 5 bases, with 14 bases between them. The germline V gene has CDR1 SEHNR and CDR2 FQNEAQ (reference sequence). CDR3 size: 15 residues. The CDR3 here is CASRQLGTDNSPLHF. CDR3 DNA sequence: TGTGCCAGCAGACAACTCGGGACCGATAATTCACCCCTCCACTTT.

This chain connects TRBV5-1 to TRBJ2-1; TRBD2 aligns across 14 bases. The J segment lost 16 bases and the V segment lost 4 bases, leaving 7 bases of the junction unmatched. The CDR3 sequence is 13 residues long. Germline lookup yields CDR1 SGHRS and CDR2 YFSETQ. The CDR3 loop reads CASSPGTSGSHFF. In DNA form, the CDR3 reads TGCGCCAGCAGCCCGGGGACTAGCGGGAGCCATTTCTTC.

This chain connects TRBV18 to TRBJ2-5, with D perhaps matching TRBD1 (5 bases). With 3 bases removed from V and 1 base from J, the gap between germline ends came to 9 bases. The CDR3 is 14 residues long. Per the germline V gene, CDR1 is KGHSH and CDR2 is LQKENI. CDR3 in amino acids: CASSPSTAQETQYF. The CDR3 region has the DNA TGTGCCAGCTCACCGTCGACAGCCCAAGAGACCCAGTACTTC.

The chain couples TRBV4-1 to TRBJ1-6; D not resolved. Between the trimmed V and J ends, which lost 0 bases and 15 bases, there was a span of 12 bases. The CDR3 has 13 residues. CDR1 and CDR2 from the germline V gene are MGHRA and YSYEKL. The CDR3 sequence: CASSQDGHLRLHF. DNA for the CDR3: TGCGCCAGCAGCCAAGATGGCCATCTCCGCCTCCACTTT.

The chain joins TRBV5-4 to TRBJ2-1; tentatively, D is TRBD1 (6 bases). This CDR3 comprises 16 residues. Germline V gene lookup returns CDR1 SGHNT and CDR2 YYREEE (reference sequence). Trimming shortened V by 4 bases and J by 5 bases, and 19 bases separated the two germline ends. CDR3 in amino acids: CASSARGVKTNNEQFF. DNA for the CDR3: TGTGCCAGCAGCGCCAGGGGAGTCAAAACTAACAATGAGCAGTTCTTC.